This passage covers 9 T cell receptor beta chains from one sample sequenced in a study of control samples from healthy donors and cancer patients. TCRdb keeps only in-frame clones here, not all; method: immunoSEQ multiplex PCR. The data contain about 59,000 clones, more than 85% of them singletons. The sample consisted of PBMCs. The receptors originated from a man aged 35-49 years with colorectal cancer.

V is TRBV19 and J is TRBJ1-5; D gene uncertain. Germline values: CDR1 LNHDA, CDR2 SQIVND (reference sequence). This CDR3 has 13 residues. Between the trimmed V and J ends, which lost 5 bases and 4 bases, there was a span of 9 bases. CDR3 DNA: TGTGCCAGTAGTTCGAGGGTAAATCAGCCCCAGCATTTT. Residues: CASSSRVNQPQHF. The entire variable domain, with the rest obtained from reference TRBV19 and TRBJ1-5, is as follows: DGGITQSPKYLFRKEGQNVTLSCEQNLNHDAMYWYRQDPGQGLRLIYYSQIVNDFQKGDIAEGYSVSREKKESFPLTVTSAQKNPTAFYLCASSSRVNQPQHFGDGTRLSIL.

The J gene is TRBJ2-1, the V gene TRBV9; no firm D call. Trimming removed 1 base from V and 6 bases from J, with 8 bases in between. Per the germline V gene, CDR1 is SGDLS and CDR2 is YYNGEE. The CDR3 consists of 13 residues. The CDR3 sequence is CASSVRSGNEQFF. The CDR3 DNA follows: TGTGCCAGCAGCGTAAGATCCGGCAATGAGCAGTTCTTC.

This clone appeared once. The DNA for the CDR3 is TGTGCCAGCAGCCAGGTACCGGGACAGGGGAGCTCCTATAATTCACCCCTCCACTTT. Translation gives CASSQVPGQGSSYNSPLHF. This chain links TRBV3-1 (or the pseudogene TRBV3-2) with TRBJ1-6; TRBD1 matches at 10 bases. From germline, CDR1 is LGHDT and CDR2 YNNKEL (reference sequence). The CDR3 is 19 amino acids. V gave up 3 bases and J gave up 0 bases; unmatched junction bases: 8.

V gene TRBV6-2 or TRBV6-3 combines with J gene TRBJ2-2; D unclear. From germline, CDR1 is MNHEY and CDR2 SVGEGT. Trimming shortened V by 5 bases and J by 6 bases, and 4 bases separated the two germline ends. This CDR3 region has 11 residues. In DNA form, the CDR3 reads TGTGCCAGCAGTGAGGCCGGGGAGCTGTTTTTT. Translated, it gives CASSEAGELFF.

The chain links TRBV7-2 to TRBJ1-4, with D unresolved. The CDR3 covers 16 residues. Germline V CDR1 and CDR2: SGHTA, FQGNSA. Trimming removed 1 base at V and 0 bases at J, with 9 bases between. The CDR3 DNA is TGTGCCAGCAGCTTAGAGCCAGCAGCAACTAATGAAAAACTGTTTTTT. Protein product: CASSLEPAATNEKLFF.

V gene TRBV5-6 combines with J gene TRBJ2-1; 9 positions agree with TRBD2. The germline CDR1 and CDR2 sequences are SGHDT and YYEEEE. With 4 bases clipped from V and 3 bases from J, the junction kept 8 bases outside the gene matches. This CDR3 has 16 amino acids. Here the CDR3 reads CASSKVGRGGYNEQFF. CDR3 nucleotides: TGTGCCAGCAGCAAGGTCGGGCGGGGGGGCTACAATGAGCAGTTCTTC.

V is TRBV6-5 and J is TRBJ2-2; D is unresolved. This CDR3 is 16 amino acids long. Deletions cut 3 bases from V and 0 bases from J, with 11 bases between. Germline values: CDR1 MNHEY, CDR2 SVGAGI. In DNA, the CDR3 is TGTGCCAGCAGTTATTCGAGGCAGTCGAACACCGGGGAGCTGTTTTTT. Its translation: CASSYSRQSNTGELFF.

This chain connects TRBV30 to TRBJ1-4, with D perhaps TRBD1 (6 bases). Germline CDR1 reads GTSNPN; CDR2 reads SVGIG (reference sequence). The CDR3 runs to 15 residues. Trimming took off 2 bases at V and 1 base at J, with 11 bases between the two ends. Here the CDR3 DNA reads TGTGCCTGGAGTCTGGGGGGCAGAACTAATGAAAAACTGTTTTTT. It codes for CAWSLGGRTNEKLFF.

The chain uses TRBV6-5 and TRBJ2-7; 9 bases match TRBD1. V was pared by 6 bases and J by 6 bases, with 9 bases of the junction left unmatched. The germline V gene encodes CDR1 MNHEY and CDR2 SVGAGI. CDR3 length: 14 amino acids. CDR3 loop: CASSSGTGTREQYF. DNA for the CDR3: TGTGCCAGCAGCTCCGGGACAGGGACGCGCGAGCAGTACTTC.